This TCR beta chain was retrieved from a study of CD8 T cells in ankylosing spondylitis (dated by TCRdb to 2017 to 2019). About the investigation overall: The study set out to find disease-linked TCR variants by profiling T cell receptor beta repertoires in ankylosing spondylitis patients and healthy donors. In total, the full study cohort was made up of some 100 healthy donors and 25 ankylosing spondylitis patients. Peripheral blood samples were taken, and synovial fluid was additionally collected from ankylosing spondylitis patients.

V is reduced by 5 bases and J by 3 bases, leaving a spacing of 21 bases between them. The germline V gene gives CDR1 as MDHEN and CDR2 as SYDVKM. The CDR3 has 17 amino acids, counting the end cysteine and phenylalanine. The sequence is cut down to CDR3 DNA, 51 bases in frame from base 1. This clonotype came up many times. It has no known antigen specificity. No base qualities exist here, and no much larger clone lies one base off it. Overall results and qualifications from the work: Blood from ankylosing spondylitis patients appeared to be characterized by a TCR beta motif made up of seven or eight highly homologous amino acid variants. Some motif variants were previously reported in synovial fluid and blood of reactive arthritis patients, suggesting common disease-initiation mechanisms. A CD8+ phenotype was shown by the disease-linked clones, which were found at relatively low frequencies in peripheral blood. The disease-linked clones were reported to be significantly enriched in matched synovial fluid samples from ankylosing spondylitis patients.

The sequencing machine was an Illumina HiSeq 2500. TCR beta libraries were prepared by quantitative 5'-RACE with molecular barcodes. The study's processing was this. To identify disease-linked TCR variants, a new computational method was used, one built on a probabilistic model of VDJ rearrangement. TCRdb passed the public sequencing reads through fastp at Q25 and MiXCR, retaining productive beta sequences. Every entry covers one CDR3 protein and lists the most common genes and DNA from its rows. It is TCRdb's table, rather than the study itself, that gives the V and J calls and clone size. In this sample the table shows 350,000 or so distinct CDR3 sequences, less than 9.5% of which occur a single time. Clones ranked in the top ten supply approximately 15% of the sample.

This receptor chain uses TRBV28 and TRBJ2-3; matching of 7 bases hints at TRBD2 as the D gene. Sequenced input: blood, either unsorted or a sorted T cell fraction (not recorded which). The receptor's source is a male donor with ankylosing spondylitis. The sequenced DNA: TGTGCCAGCAGTCCCCCAGATACAGGGCGGGAGACAGATACGCAGTATTTT. It is translated as CASSPPDTGRETDTQYF.